The T cell receptor beta chain under discussion was sequenced for a study of early T cells in non-severe SARS-CoV-2 infection (dated by TCRdb to 2020 to 2022). General notes on the study: Because TCR sequencing relied on bulk RNA taken from unsorted whole blood, pairing of alpha and beta chains was not possible.

The CDR3, from cysteine to phenylalanine, totals 15 residues. The retained sequence is limited to the CDR3, 45 bases, with the frame set at the first base. Germline trimming amounts to 3 bases on V and 5 bases on J, with 9 as the count of junction bases outside the gene matches. Per the germline V gene, SGHDT is the CDR1 and YYEEEE is the CDR2. This clonotype was seen repeatedly, ten times or more. It lacks a known antigen. Per-nucleotide qualities are absent, and no much larger clonotype sits a single base away. Overall results and qualifications from the work: Matching against VDJdb was skewed toward anti-spike CD8 responses, likely underestimated virus-specific expansions, and missed private and CD4 specificities.

This was a case-control study nested in a cohort of healthcare workers in London, UK, who had nasopharyngeal swab PCR tests and blood samples taken every week. Between 23 and 31 March 2020, the week of the UK lockdown, healthcare workers were enrolled and then followed up weekly for as long as 16 weeks. Library method: 5' RACE. The listed sequencing device is NextSeq 500. To correct for sequencing error and PCR bias, the TCR library protocol tagged individual cDNA molecules with unique molecular identifiers. Both TCR alpha and beta chains were sequenced, and tight co-correlation was observed between alpha and beta sequence abundances in each sample. Processing in the source paper ran as follows. Decombinator V4 was used to annotate TCR sequences for V gene, J gene and CDR3. Expanded TCRs were defined as changing significantly between any two time points under a Poisson model with p below 0.0001. Abundances of TCRs were expressed as counts per million after normalisation to the total number of TCRs sequenced in each sample. MAIT TCRs were defined by TRAV1-2 paired with TRAJ12, TRAJ20 or TRAJ33, and iNKT TCRs by TRAV10 paired with TRAJ18. VDJdb, accessed 1 November 2021, was searched for CMV, EBV and SARS-CoV-2 annotated TCRs, with TCRs annotated for multiple antigens excluded. The public reads were run again by TCRdb, first through fastp at Q25 and then through MiXCR, and only productive beta chains were kept. CDR3 protein sequences are deduplicated, and each keeps its most common genes and DNA. The V and J calls reflect TCRdb's pipeline rather than the authors' work. The sample data list 15,000 to 20,000 distinct CDR3 sequences, and around 6.1% of these were observed just once. Around 7% of the sample belongs to the ten largest clones.

The chain was built from TRBV5-6 and TRBJ1-1; TRBD1 lines up with 8 middle nucleotides. The input for sequencing was whole blood, taken at baseline. The sequence was collected from an adult who was a healthcare worker with PCR-confirmed SARS-CoV-2 infection or an uninfected control (not recorded which). CDR3 reads: CASSSLQGAGTEAFF. The DNA reads TGTGCCAGCAGCTCTTTGCAGGGGGCAGGAACTGAAGCTTTCTTT.